This entry features one TCR beta chain sequence. The antigen it recognizes is unknown. No base quality values were provided; no much bigger clone lies one nucleotide off. TCRbeta CDR3 regions were amplified from genomic DNA using the immunoSEQ Assay, a bias-controlled multiplex PCR. The published analysis was carried out like this. Within the assay, amplification of reference gene primers was used to estimate how many nucleated cells each sample contained. To quantify the absolute abundance of each unique TCRbeta CDR3 rearrangement, sequence reads were collapsed and filtered. For each sample, productive Simpson clonality was calculated as the square root of Simpson's diversity index over productive rearrangements. What TCRdb holds here is the immuneACCESS table cut down to in-frame rearrangements. Part of the clones is not present; checked against another copy, under half of the missing clones reflect an unresolved V gene, and the others are unexplained. That table supplies the V and J calls and clone size; D and trimming were determined from the DNA. Counted in this sample were 30,000 to 40,000 clones; roughly 92% of them appeared once. 4% to 6.5% of the sample is held by the ten biggest clonotypes.

The sample comes from a study of blood T cell repertoires in COVID-19 (dated by TCRdb to 2019 to 2021). Some background on the complete study: Samples from collaborators originated in the United States, Italy and Spain and spanned both the acute and convalescent phases of COVID-19. The prospective study material was composed of cDNA or gDNA derived from T cells, B-cell-depleted T cells, or PBMCs. Subjects who had been exposed to COVID-19, were actively infected with it, or had recovered from it provided the deeply sampled blood TCRbeta repertoires that made up the dataset. The repertoires were made available in a free public database intended to serve as a resource for research on the immune response to SARS-CoV-2. Samples were obtained from the ongoing ImmuneRACE study (first 160 participants) and from about 1,300 subjects provided by 6 global collaborators. The sample metadata nearly always contained a de-identified subject ID, COVID-19 status, age in years and sex. Where HLA class I and class II types were available, the types were taken from metadata supplied by the sample provider, not from assay-based typing. Overall results and qualifications from the work: The quantity of clinical and demographic metadata differed by source and by participant and was supplied without curation.

V and J lose 2 bases and 7 bases, and a span of 15 bases separates them. CDR1 and CDR2 were assigned from the germline V gene (reference sequence) as SEHNR and FQNEAQ. The CDR3 runs 14 amino acids, cysteine and phenylalanine included. Here the CDR3 DNA is all that survives: 42 bases in frame from base 1. Collaborating institutions collected whole blood in K2EDTA tubes following their own protocols. For TCRbeta analysis, collaborators shipped samples as frozen whole blood, isolated PBMCs, or DNA extracted from either of those sample types. The source material was peripheral blood. This sequence was found in a human donor in a cohort sampled during active COVID-19. This chain is built from TRBV7-9 and TRBJ2-7; TRBD1 might be the D gene, on 5 matching bases. The DNA sequence reads TGTGCCAGCAGCTTAAACCCAGGGCAAATGGAGCAGTACTTC. Translated, this gives CASSLNPGQMEQYF. Outside the CDR3, residues come from the reference TRBV7-9 and TRBJ2-7 proteins, so the full variable domain is: DTGVSQNPRHKITKRGQNVTFRCDPISEHNRLYWYRQTLGQGPEFLTYFQNEAQLEKSRLLSDRFSAERPKGSFSTLEIQRTEQGDSAMYLCASSLNPGQMEQYFGPGTRLTVT.